This T cell receptor beta chain came from a study of CD8+CD57+ T cells in acquired aplastic anemia. Regarding this clonotype: Its target is not known.

Study-level findings and limits: The study identified about 30 CD8+ CDR3 sequences shared by patients and controls.

Germline V CDR1 and CDR2: SGDLS, YYNGEE. This CDR3 is 20 amino acids long. Deletions cut 4 bases from V and 1 base from J, with 29 bases between. In patients chosen for sequencing, flow cytometry had shown CD8+CD57+ cell expansion. There were no patients without severe acquired aplastic anemia. Blood sampling was performed on the patients, and none of them had received therapy by then. Genomic DNA, the template, was used for profiling of the TCR beta VDJ and CDR3. One entry per CDR3 protein, called by TCRdb with MiXCR from the reads. The sample has about 160,000 distinct CDR3 sequences; over 70% are singletons.

The clonotype originates from a human donor with aplastic anemia. The J gene is TRBJ2-5, the V gene TRBV9, with D possibly called TRBD1 or TRBD2 (7 bases each). The sample consisted of sorted CD4+, CD8+, or CD8+CD57+ T cells (not recorded which) from PBMCs. The chain's CDR3 is CASSYSKGASGIRPQETQYF. The DNA of the CDR3 is TGTGCCAGCAGCTACTCTAAGGGGGCTAGCGGAATCCGCCCCCAAGAGACCCAGTACTTC.